This T cell receptor beta chain appears in the sequencing data of a study of cytomegalovirus exposure and HLA in healthy donors. General study points: Researchers reported in a later analysis that a missense DCLRE1C variant was tied to TCR beta V- and J-gene trimming.

The CDR3 is made up of 20 amino acids. After removal of 2 bases from V and 1 base from J, the junction contained 17 bases not matched to a gene. CDR1 is SGHRS, CDR2 YFSETQ, per germline. 13 Jbeta primers and 60 Vbeta primers were used for the PCR. Data came from immunoSEQ multiplex PCR; TCRdb stores just in-frame clones and leaves some out. Here the sample spans roughly 150,000 clones, roughly four fifths being singletons. Concerning this clone itself: Its target is not known.

The clonotype comes from a man aged 40-49 years in good health and CMV-seronegative. The chain uses TRBV5-1 and TRBJ2-7, with 11 nucleotides matching TRBD2. What was sequenced was PBMCs. The DNA for the CDR3 is TGCGCCAGCAGCTTACATCTACCGGGACTAGCGGACCCTGTATCCTACGAGCAGTACTTC. Its protein is CASSLHLPGLADPVSYEQYF.